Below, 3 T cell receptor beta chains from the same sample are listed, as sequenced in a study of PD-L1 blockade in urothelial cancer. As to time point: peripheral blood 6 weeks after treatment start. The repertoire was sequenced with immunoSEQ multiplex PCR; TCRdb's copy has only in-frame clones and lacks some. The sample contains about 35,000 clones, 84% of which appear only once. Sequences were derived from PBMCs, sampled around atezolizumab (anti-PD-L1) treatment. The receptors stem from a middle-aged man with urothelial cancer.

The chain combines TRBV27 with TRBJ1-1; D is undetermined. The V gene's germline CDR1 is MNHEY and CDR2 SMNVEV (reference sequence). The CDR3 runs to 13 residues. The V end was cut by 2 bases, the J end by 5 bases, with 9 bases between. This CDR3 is CASSLQRWTEAFF. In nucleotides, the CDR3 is TGTGCCAGCAGTTTACAACGGTGGACTGAAGCTTTCTTT.

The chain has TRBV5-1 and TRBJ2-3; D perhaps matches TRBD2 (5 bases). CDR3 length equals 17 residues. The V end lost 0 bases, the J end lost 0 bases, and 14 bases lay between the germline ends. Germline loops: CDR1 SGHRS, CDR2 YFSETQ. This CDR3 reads CASSLASAGVSTDTQYF. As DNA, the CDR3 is TGCGCCAGCAGCTTGGCCTCGGCGGGTGTGAGCACAGATACGCAGTATTTT.

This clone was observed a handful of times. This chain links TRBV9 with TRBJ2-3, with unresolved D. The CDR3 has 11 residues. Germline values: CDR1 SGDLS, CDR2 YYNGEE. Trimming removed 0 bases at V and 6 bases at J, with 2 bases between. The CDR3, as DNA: TGTGCCAGCAGCGTAGCTGATACGCAGTATTTT. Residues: CASSVADTQYF.